This TCR beta chain was retrieved from a study of Ad26.COV2.S vaccination and SARS-CoV-2 variants. Study as a whole: Into the muscle, Ad26.COV2.S was dosed once or twice, 56 days apart. Regarding the study as a whole: Placebo recipients trailed vaccine recipients in spike-specific TCR breadth.

As to this clone: The antigen is not known.

Specified treatment: about 20 received Ad26.COV2.S at low or high dose, single or two shots; about 5 received placebo; per-sample allocation not given. The study sampled participants on day 63 after the first vaccine or placebo injection. TCRdb's table, derived via immunoSEQ multiplex PCR, lists solely in-frame clones and lacks some. The sample includes over 350,000 clones, approximately 91% of them seen just once. CDR3 length equals 15 residues. The sequence derives from a person aged 18 to 65 who received the Ad26.COV2.S COVID-19 vaccine or a placebo. The sample in question was peripheral blood, obtained in a trial of Ad26.COV2.S vaccine versus placebo. The chain links TRBV21-1 to TRBJ2-2; TRBD2, as called in the table, went unchecked against the DNA. TRBV21-1 constitutes a pseudogene. CDR3: CASRPGGGNTGELFF. In DNA form, the CDR3 reads TGTGCCAGCAGACCCGGGGGAGGGAACACCGGGGAGCTGTTTTTT.